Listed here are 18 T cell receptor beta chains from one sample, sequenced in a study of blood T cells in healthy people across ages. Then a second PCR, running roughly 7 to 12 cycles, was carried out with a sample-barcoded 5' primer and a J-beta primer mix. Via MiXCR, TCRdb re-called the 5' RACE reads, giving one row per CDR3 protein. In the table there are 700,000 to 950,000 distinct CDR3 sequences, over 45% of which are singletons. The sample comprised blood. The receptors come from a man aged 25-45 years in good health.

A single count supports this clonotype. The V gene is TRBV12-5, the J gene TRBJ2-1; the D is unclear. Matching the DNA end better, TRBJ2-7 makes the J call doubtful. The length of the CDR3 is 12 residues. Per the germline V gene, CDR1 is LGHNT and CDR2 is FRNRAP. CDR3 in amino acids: CASGWMTYEQYF. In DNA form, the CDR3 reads TGTGCTAGTGGCTGGATGACCTACGAGCAGTACTTC.

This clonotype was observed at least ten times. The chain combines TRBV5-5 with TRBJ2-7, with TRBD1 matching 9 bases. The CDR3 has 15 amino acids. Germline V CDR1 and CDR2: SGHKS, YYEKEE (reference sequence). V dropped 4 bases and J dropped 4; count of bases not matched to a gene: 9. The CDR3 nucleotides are TGTGCCAGCAGCCGCGACCGGGACAGGGATTACGAGCAGTACTTC. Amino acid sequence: CASSRDRDRDYEQYF.

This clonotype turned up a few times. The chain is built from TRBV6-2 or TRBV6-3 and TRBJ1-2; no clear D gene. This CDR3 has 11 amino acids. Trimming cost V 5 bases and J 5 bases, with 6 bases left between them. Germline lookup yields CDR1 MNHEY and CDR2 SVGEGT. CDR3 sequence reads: CASSAQYGYTF. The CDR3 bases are TGTGCCAGCAGTGCCCAGTATGGCTACACCTTC.

The CDR3 loop is CASSYVFRGNEKLFF. Here the CDR3 DNA reads TGTGCCAGCAGTTACGTATTTAGAGGGAATGAAAAACTGTTTTTT. The rearrangement uses TRBV6-6 and TRBJ1-4; no clear D gene. The CDR3 spans 15 residues. Germline loops: CDR1 MNHNY, CDR2 SVGAGI (reference sequence). The ends were cut back, 2 bases at V and 5 bases at J, with 12 bases in the middle.

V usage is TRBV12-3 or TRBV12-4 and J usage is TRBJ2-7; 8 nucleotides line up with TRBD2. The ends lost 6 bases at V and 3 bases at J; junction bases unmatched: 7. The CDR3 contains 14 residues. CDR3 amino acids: CASSSGRGIYEQYF. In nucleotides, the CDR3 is TGTGCCAGCAGCTCCGGGAGGGGTATCTACGAGCAGTACTTC.

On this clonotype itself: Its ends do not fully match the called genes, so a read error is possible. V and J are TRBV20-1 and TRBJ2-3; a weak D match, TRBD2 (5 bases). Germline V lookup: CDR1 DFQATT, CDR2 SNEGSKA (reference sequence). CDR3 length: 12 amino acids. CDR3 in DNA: TGCAGTGGGCGGGCCCGCACAGAGACGCAGTATTTT. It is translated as CSGRARTETQYF.

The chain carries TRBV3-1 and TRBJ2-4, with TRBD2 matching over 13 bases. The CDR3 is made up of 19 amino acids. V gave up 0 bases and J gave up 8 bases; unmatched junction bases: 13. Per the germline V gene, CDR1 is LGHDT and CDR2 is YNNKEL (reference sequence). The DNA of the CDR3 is TGTGCCAGCAGCCAAGATCGAACTAGCGGGGGGGCCAGTGTAGACATTCAGTACTTC. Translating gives CASSQDRTSGGASVDIQYF.

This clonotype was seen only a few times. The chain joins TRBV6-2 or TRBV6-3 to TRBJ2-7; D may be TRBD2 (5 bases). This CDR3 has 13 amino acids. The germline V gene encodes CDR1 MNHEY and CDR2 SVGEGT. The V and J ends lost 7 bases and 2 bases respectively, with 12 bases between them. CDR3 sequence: CASTAPGTYEQYF. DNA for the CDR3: TGTGCCAGCACGGCGCCGGGGACCTACGAGCAGTACTTC.

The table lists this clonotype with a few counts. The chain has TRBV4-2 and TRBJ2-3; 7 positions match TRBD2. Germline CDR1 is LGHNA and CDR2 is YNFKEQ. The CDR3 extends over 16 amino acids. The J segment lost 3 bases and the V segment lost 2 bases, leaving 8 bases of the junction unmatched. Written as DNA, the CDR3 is TGTGCCAGCAGCCAAACGGGAGGTTTGGAGACAGATACGCAGTATTTT. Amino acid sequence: CASSQTGGLETDTQYF.

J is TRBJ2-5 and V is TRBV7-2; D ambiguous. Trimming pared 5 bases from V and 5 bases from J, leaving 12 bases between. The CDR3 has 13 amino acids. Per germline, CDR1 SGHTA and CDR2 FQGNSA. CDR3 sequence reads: CASSPYPSETQYF. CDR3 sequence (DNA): TGTGCCAGCAGCCCCTACCCCTCCGAGACCCAGTACTTC.

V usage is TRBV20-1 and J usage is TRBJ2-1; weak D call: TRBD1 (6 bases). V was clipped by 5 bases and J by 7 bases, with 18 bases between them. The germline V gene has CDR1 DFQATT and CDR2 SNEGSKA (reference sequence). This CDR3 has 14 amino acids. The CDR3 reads CSAAPGTQGNEQFF. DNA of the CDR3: TGCAGTGCTGCCCCCGGGACCCAGGGGAATGAGCAGTTCTTC.

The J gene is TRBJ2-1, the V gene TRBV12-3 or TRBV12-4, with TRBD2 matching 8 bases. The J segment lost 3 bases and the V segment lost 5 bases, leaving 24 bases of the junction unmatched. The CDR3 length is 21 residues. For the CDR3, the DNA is TGTGCCAGCAGTCTGTCCGGGTCCTATTCACCCCTAGCGGGCCTCTACAATGAGCAGTTCTTC. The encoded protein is CASSLSGSYSPLAGLYNEQFF.

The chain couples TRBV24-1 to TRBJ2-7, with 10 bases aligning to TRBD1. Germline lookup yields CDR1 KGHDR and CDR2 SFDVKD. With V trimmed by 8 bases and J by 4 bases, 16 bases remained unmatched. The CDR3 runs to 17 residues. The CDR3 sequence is CATKDRGDAPPTYEQYF. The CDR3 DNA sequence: TGTGCCACCAAGGACAGGGGGGACGCACCGCCCACTTACGAGCAGTACTTC.

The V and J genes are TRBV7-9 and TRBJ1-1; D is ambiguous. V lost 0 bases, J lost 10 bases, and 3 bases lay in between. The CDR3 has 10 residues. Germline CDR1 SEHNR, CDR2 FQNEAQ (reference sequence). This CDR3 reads CASSLAPAFF. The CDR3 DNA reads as TGTGCCAGCAGCTTAGCGCCAGCTTTCTTT.

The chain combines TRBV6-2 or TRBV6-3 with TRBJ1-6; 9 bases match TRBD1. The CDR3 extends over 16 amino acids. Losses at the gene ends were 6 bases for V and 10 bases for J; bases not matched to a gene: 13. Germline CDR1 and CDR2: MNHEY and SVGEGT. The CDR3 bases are TGTGCCAGCAGCGACGGGTCGGGACAGGGTTACTCACCCCTCCACTTT. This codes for CASSDGSGQGYSPLHF.

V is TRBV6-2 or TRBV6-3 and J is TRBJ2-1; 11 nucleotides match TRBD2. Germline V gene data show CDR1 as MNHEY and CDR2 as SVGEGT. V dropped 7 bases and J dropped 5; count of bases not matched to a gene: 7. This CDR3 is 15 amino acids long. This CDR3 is CASTDGTSGHNEQFF. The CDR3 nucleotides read TGTGCCAGCACCGACGGGACTAGCGGACACAATGAGCAGTTCTTC.

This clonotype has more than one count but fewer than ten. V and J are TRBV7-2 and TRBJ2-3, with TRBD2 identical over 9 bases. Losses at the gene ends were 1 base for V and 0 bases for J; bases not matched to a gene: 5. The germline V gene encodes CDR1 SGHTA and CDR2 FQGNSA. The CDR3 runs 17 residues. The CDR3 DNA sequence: TGTGCCAGCAGCTTAGTCGGCGGGAGGGCCAGCACAGATACGCAGTATTTT. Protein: CASSLVGGRASTDTQYF.

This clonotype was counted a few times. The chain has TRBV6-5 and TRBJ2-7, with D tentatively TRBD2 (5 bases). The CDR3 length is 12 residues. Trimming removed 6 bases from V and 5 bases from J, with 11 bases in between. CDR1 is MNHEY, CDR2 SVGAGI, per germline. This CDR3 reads CASRSLEDEQYF. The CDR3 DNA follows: TGTGCCAGCAGGTCACTAGAGGACGAGCAGTACTTC.